This entry features one TCR beta chain sequence. A clone one base away is much larger, so this may be a read error. Looked up from germline, CDR1 is MNHEY and CDR2 is SVGEGT. This CDR3 spans 17 amino acids. TCRdb re-analysed the 5' RACE reads in MiXCR, keeping a single row per CDR3 protein. The table has over 200,000 distinct CDR3 sequences, more than 6.5% seen once. The data were obtained in a study of T cells after yellow fever vaccination. This sequence joins TRBV6-2 or TRBV6-3 and TRBJ2-6; 7 bases fit TRBD2. The material was CD4+ T cells sorted from PBMCs, obtained on the day of the yellow fever booster vaccination. This TCR derives from a man between 25 and 39 years old who received the YFV17D yellow fever vaccine. The CDR3 spells CASSDHSGRSGDNVLTF. CDR3 DNA: TGTGCCAGCAGTGACCATAGCGGGCGCTCTGGGGACAACGTCCTGACTTTC.